One sample yielded the 3 T cell receptor beta chains listed below, sequenced in a study of blood T cell repertoires in COVID-19. Sequencing used immunoSEQ multiplex PCR; TCRdb keeps in-frame clones, though not all of them. The profile shows about 200,000 clones, more than 65% of them singletons. Sample: peripheral blood. The receptors were sampled from a human donor in a cohort sampled during active COVID-19.

The rearrangement uses TRBV6-1 and TRBJ1-1; perhaps TRBD1 as D (6 bases). CDR1 is MNHNS, CDR2 SASEGT, per germline. Trimming pared 3 bases from V and 1 base from J, leaving 12 bases between. The CDR3 length is 15 residues. The CDR3 sequence: CASSDTGGGNTEAFF. CDR3 DNA sequence: TGTGCCAGCAGTGATACTGGGGGCGGGAACACTGAAGCTTTCTTT.

The gene calls are TRBV10-3 and TRBJ1-5; weak D call: TRBD1 (6 bases). Germline CDR1 and CDR2: ENHRY and SYGVKD. This CDR3 is 13 amino acids long. V lost 6 bases, J lost 0 bases, and 6 bases lay in between. CDR3 nucleotide sequence: TGTGCCATCAGGGGACATAGCAATCAGCCCCAGCATTTT. Protein sequence: CAIRGHSNQPQHF.

This chain uses TRBV30 with TRBJ2-1; the match to TRBD1 covers 8 bases. V dropped 2 bases and J dropped 5; count of bases not matched to a gene: 8. The CDR3 is 15 residues long. Germline-derived CDR1 and CDR2 are GTSNPN and SVGIG (reference sequence). CDR3 sequence: CAWSIGQGFDNEQFF. The CDR3 region has the DNA TGTGCCTGGAGTATCGGACAGGGTTTCGACAATGAGCAGTTCTTC.